Listed here are 23 T cell receptor beta chains from one sample, sequenced in a study of tumor and adjacent non-tumor tissue in lung cancer (dated by TCRdb to between 2018 and 2020). Bulk unsorted tissue served as the source for RNA extraction, and RNA quality was assessed using a NanoDrop ND-1000 and an Agilent 2100. Distant non-tumor tissue taken more than 3 cm from the tumor edge was used as the normal lung sample. Preparation of the library involved multiplex PCR. This sample was sequenced with an Illumina HiSeq 2500. TCRbeta libraries were constructed through three rounds of nested PCR with primers (Table S4) according to protocols adapted from ARM-PCR. TCRdb's own reprocessing of the public reads used fastp at Q25 and MiXCR and kept productive beta chains. Entries that share a CDR3 protein sequence are merged under the most common genes and DNA. This sample holds 98,000 or so distinct CDR3 sequences; 80% were observed only once. The leading ten clones occupy more than 30% of the sample.

Sequencing was carried out using distant non-tumor lung tissue. Receptor source: a man in his sixties with small cell lung cancer.

As for this clonotype: The CDR3 carries no conserved terminal phenylalanine or tryptophan, so it likely arises from a read error. V is TRBV5-6 and J is TRBJ1-1; D call uncertain. CDR1 and CDR2 (germline): SGHDT, YYEEEE. V lost 0 bases to trimming and J lost 4 bases, with 16 bases between them. The CDR3 contains 16 residues. Written as DNA, the CDR3 is TGTGCCAGCAGCTTGGCCTCCGGCACAGCGATCACTGAAGCTTTCCTT. Amino acid sequence: CASSLASGTAITEAFL.

This clonotype has just one count. Sequence at one end of the junction differs from germline and may be a read error. The chain combines TRBV20-1 with TRBJ1-2; no reliable D call. CDR3 length equals 12 residues. Germline V lookup: CDR1 DFQATT, CDR2 SNEGSKA (reference sequence). Written as DNA, the CDR3 is TGCAGTGCTCCTCCTGCGGGAGATTGCTATACCTTC. Its protein product is CSAPPAGDCYTF.

As regards this clonotype: Given a much more abundant clone one base away, this may be a read error. The rearrangement links TRBV7-9 to TRBJ2-5, with D unclear. Trimming left V 4 bases short and J 2 bases short, with 11 bases between. Germline V gives CDR1 SEHNR, CDR2 FQNEAQ (reference sequence). The CDR3 has 14 amino acids. CDR3 sequence (DNA): TGTGCCAGCAGCTCACTGGCCCTTCAAGAGACCCAGTACTTC. Its translation: CASSSLALQETQYF.

This rearrangement joins TRBV4-1 to TRBJ2-5, with no clear D. The CDR3 length is 14 residues. CDR1 and CDR2 from the germline V gene are MGHRA and YSYEKL. Trimming left V 1 base short and J 2 bases short, with 8 bases between. The CDR3 region is CASSQVIDQETQYF. CDR3 sequence (DNA): TGCGCCAGCAGCCAAGTCATTGATCAAGAGACCCAGTACTTC.

Worth noting for this clonotype: One end of the junction varies from germline; a read error may be responsible. The chain links TRBV20-1 to TRBJ2-7, with D perhaps TRBD2 (5 bases). Germline lookup yields CDR1 DFQATT and CDR2 SNEGSKA (reference sequence). The CDR3 contains 14 residues. CDR3 in amino acids: CSTRVSRQSYEQYF. The DNA for the CDR3 is TGCAGTACTAGAGTTTCTAGGCAGTCCTACGAGCAGTACTTC.

Details on this clonotype: Because it lacks the conserved phenylalanine or tryptophan at the end, this CDR3 is likely a read error. DNA of the CDR3: TGCGCCAGCAGTGAAGGGGGACTAGCGGGGGTCGAGCAGTACCTC. This sequence encodes CASSEGGLAGVEQYL. The V call is TRBV6-1, the J call TRBJ2-7; 14 positions match TRBD2. The CDR3 spans 15 residues. CDR1 is MNHNS and CDR2 is SASEGT in the germline V gene.

Worth noting for this clonotype: Germline is not matched at one junction end, which may reflect a read error. The CDR3 bases are TGTGCCAACAGCTTAGTCTTCGATGCGCAGTATTTT. Encoded protein: CANSLVFDAQYF. V is TRBV11-3 and J is TRBJ2-3; no reliable D call. Germline V CDR1 and CDR2: SGHNT, YENEEA. The CDR3 totals 12 residues.

As concerns this clonotype: A read error may account for a junction end that differs from germline. This chain links TRBV11-2 with TRBJ2-1; D not certain. This CDR3 has 16 amino acids. Germline V lookup: CDR1 SGHAT, CDR2 FQNNGV. The CDR3 reads CGSTLVELAMANEQFF. As DNA, the CDR3 is TGTGGCAGCACCTTAGTGGAGCTGGCCATGGCCAATGAGCAGTTCTTC.

V gene TRBV6-5 combines with J gene TRBJ2-1, with D perhaps TRBD2 (6 bases). The CDR3 spans 16 residues. Per the germline V gene, CDR1 is MNHEY and CDR2 is SVGAGI. The V end lost 4 bases, the J end lost 13 bases, and 26 bases lay between the germline ends. The CDR3 reads CASSSQHGTSNGEQFF. In DNA, the CDR3 is TGTGCCAGCAGTTCCCAACACGGGACTTCTAACGGTGAACAGTTCTTC.

This clonotype occurred a few times. The rearrangement links TRBV20-1 to TRBJ1-2; D uncertain. V was cut by 5 bases and J by 4 bases, with 17 bases left in between. Germline V gene data show CDR1 as DFQATT and CDR2 as SNEGSKA (reference sequence). This CDR3 has 14 residues. CDR3 bases: TGCAGTGCTCCGAGGGCCGGGAGGACCTATGGCTACACCTTC. It specifies CSAPRAGRTYGYTF.

Turning to this clonotype: A read error is likely, as this CDR3 ends without the conserved phenylalanine or tryptophan. The chain joins TRBV11-3 to TRBJ2-7; the match to TRBD2 covers 8 bases. V lost 5 bases, J lost 4 bases, and 16 bases stayed unmatched. This CDR3 comprises 17 residues. CDR1 is SGHNT and CDR2 is YENEEA in the germline V gene. DNA for the CDR3: TGTGCCAGCAGCCTTAGCGGGGATAGCCACACTGTTTACGAGCAGTACTCC. Amino acids: CASSLSGDSHTVYEQYS.

With regard to this clonotype: Since no conserved phenylalanine or tryptophan closes the CDR3, a read error is the likely cause. The V gene is TRBV4-2, the J gene TRBJ2-2, with D possibly TRBD2 on 5 matching bases. Germline CDR1 LGHNA, CDR2 YNFKEQ. This CDR3 is 16 amino acids long. CDR3 amino acids: CESSQDLRANTGELFY. The DNA of the CDR3 is TGTGAAAGCAGCCAAGACCTGAGGGCCAACACCGGGGAGCTGTTTTAT.

Comment on this clonotype: The final CDR3 position lacks the conserved phenylalanine or tryptophan, pointing to a likely read error. The DNA is omitted, as the CDR3 cannot be located on it reliably, and the CDR3 follows TCRdb's listing. The J gene is TRBJ2-7, the V gene TRBV4-1. The CDR3 is 13 amino acids long, termini counted. Germline CDR1 and CDR2: MGHRA and YSYEKL. CDR3 residues: CASSFERLYEQYL.

This clonotype was recorded at least ten times. This chain uses TRBV29-1 with TRBJ1-2, with TRBD1 identical over 9 bases. The CDR3 is made up of 14 amino acids. Germline V gives CDR1 SQVTM, CDR2 ANQGSEA. V shed 2 bases, J shed 4 bases, and the junction held 5 bases outside the gene matches. This CDR3 is CSVESGQGSYGYTF. The DNA of the CDR3 is TGCAGCGTTGAATCGGGACAGGGCAGCTATGGCTACACCTTC.

The rearrangement joins TRBV4-2 to TRBJ2-2; D may be TRBD2 (5 bases). Germline CDR1 LGHNA, CDR2 YNFKEQ. CDR3 length: 16 amino acids. CDR3 DNA: TGTTCCTGCAGCAAAGATCTGAGGGCTAACACCGGGGAGCTGTTTTTT. Protein sequence: CSCSKDLRANTGELFF.

Comments on this clonotype: Lacking the conserved final phenylalanine or tryptophan, this CDR3 likely reflects a read error. The chain links TRBV20-1 to TRBJ2-7; no firm D call. The germline V and J ends were trimmed by 3 bases and 0 bases, with 6 bases remaining between them. The CDR3 consists of 12 residues. The germline V gene encodes CDR1 DFQATT and CDR2 SNEGSKA (reference sequence). The CDR3 loop is CSASTFSYEQYS. CDR3 DNA sequence: TGCAGTGCTAGTACTTTCTCCTACGAGCAGTACTCC.

This clonotype has more than one count but fewer than ten. The V gene is TRBV24-1, the J gene TRBJ2-1, with TRBD1 matching 7 bases. The germline V gene encodes CDR1 KGHDR and CDR2 SFDVKD. The CDR3 loop spans 15 amino acids. Trimming cost V 5 bases and J 1 base; bases outside gene matches: 4. CDR3 loop: CATSGGQCSYNEQFF. The CDR3 nucleotides read TGTGCCACCAGTGGGGGACAGTGTTCCTACAATGAGCAGTTCTTC.

Notes on this clonotype: No conserved phenylalanine or tryptophan ends this CDR3, so it is likely a read error. The V call is TRBV11-2, the J call TRBJ2-1; the match to TRBD2 covers 10 bases. Per germline, CDR1 SGHAT and CDR2 FQNNGV. CDR3 length: 18 residues. The CDR3 loop is CASNLAVAGGYYYNEQFS. The CDR3 region has the DNA TGTGCCAGCAACTTAGCAGTAGCGGGAGGCTACTACTACAATGAGCAGTTCTCC.

Comments on this clonotype: The conserved closing phenylalanine or tryptophan is absent in this CDR3, likely reflecting a read error. The chain joins TRBV11-2 to TRBJ2-5; D is perhaps TRBD2 (6 bases). Trimming took 4 bases from V and 5 from J, leaving 20 bases between them. CDR3 size: 16 residues. Looked up from germline, CDR1 is SGHAT and CDR2 is FQNNGV. The CDR3 loop reads CASSSLVLVGGETQYL. The CDR3 coding sequence is TGTGCCAGCAGCTCCCTGGTACTAGTGGGAGGTGAGACCCAGTACTTA.

To note about this clonotype: The germline gene is not matched at one end of the junction; a read error may be the cause. The V call is TRBV11-2, the J call TRBJ1-1; 7 bases line up with TRBD1. This CDR3 has 15 residues. Germline values: CDR1 SGHAT, CDR2 FQNNGV. The CDR3 DNA reads as TGTACCAGCAGCGATATAGGGGGCAGGGGCACTGAAGCTTTCTTT. This gives the protein CTSSDIGGRGTEAFF.

With respect to this clonotype: Likely a read error: the CDR3 ends without its conserved phenylalanine or tryptophan. Because the CDR3's place on the DNA is in doubt, the DNA is left out and the CDR3 is given as listed by TCRdb. This sequence joins TRBV12-3 or TRBV12-4 and TRBJ2-5; TRBD2, the D gene given by the table, was not confirmed from the DNA. The CDR3 contains 15 residues when both ends are counted. The CDR3 reads CASSPYSGGQETRHL.

To note about this clonotype: The germline gene is not matched at one end of the junction; a read error may be the cause. This chain uses TRBV7-9 with TRBJ2-1; perhaps TRBD2 as D (5 bases). Germline CDR1 reads SEHNR; CDR2 reads FQNEAQ (reference sequence). The CDR3 contains 13 residues. The chain's CDR3 is CASSLMEAYEQFF. In nucleotides, the CDR3 is TGTGCCAGCAGCTTGATGGAGGCCTATGAACAGTTCTTC.

This clonotype was counted a few times. The gene calls are TRBV2 and TRBJ2-1; TRBD2 is a possible D gene (5 bases). The CDR3 has 14 amino acids. CDR1 SNHLY and CDR2 FYNNEI come from the germline V gene. The germline V and J ends were trimmed by 3 bases and 5 bases, with 11 bases remaining between them. The CDR3 nucleotides read TGTGCCAGCAGTGACTCTAGCCAGAACAATGAGCAGTTCTTC. The encoded protein is CASSDSSQNNEQFF.